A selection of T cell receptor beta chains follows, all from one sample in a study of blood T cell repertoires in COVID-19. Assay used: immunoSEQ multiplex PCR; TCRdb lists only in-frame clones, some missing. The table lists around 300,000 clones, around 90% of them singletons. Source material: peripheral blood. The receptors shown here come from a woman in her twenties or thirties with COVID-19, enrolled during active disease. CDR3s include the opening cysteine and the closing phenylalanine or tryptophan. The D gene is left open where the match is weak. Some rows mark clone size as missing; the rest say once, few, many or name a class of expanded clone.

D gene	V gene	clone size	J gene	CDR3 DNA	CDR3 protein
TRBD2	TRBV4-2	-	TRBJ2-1	TGTGCCAGTATTAGCGGGAGCAATGAGCAGTTCTTC	CASISGSNEQFF
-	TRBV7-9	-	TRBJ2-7	TGTGCCAGCATGCTCTACCCGCCGGAGCAGTACTTC	CASMLYPPEQYF
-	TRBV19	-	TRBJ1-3	TGTGCCAGTAGTAGGACGGACATCTCTGGAAACACCATATATTTT	CASSRTDISGNTIYF
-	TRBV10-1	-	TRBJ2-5	TGCGCCAGCAGTGATGCGGGACCACAAGAGACCCAGTACTTC	CASSDAGPQETQYF
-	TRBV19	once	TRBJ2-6	TGTGCCAGTAGTACCAGGGGCCCCGGGGCCAACGTCCTGACTTTC	CASSTRGPGANVLTF
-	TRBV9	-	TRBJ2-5	TGTGCCAGCAGCCCCAAAGCTCCATCCAGAGGGGAGACCCAGTACTTC	CASSPKAPSRGETQYF
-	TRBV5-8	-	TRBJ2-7	TGTGCCAGCAGCCCCCGGAGGGGGGGATATTACGAGCAGTACTTC	CASSPRRGGYYEQYF
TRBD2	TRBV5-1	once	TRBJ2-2	TGCGCCAGCAGCTTGACTAGCGGGGTTAACACCGGGGAGCTGTTTTTT	CASSLTSGVNTGELFF
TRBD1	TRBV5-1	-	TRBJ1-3	TGCGCCAGCAGCCCCCAACTGACAGGGACGTCTGGAAACACCATATATTTT	CASSPQLTGTSGNTIYF
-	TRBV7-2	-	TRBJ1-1	TGTGCCAGCAGCTTAGAGAGAAACACTGAAGCTTTCTTT	CASSLERNTEAFF
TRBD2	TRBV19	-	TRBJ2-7	TGTGCCAGTAGTTCCGGGACTACTTTCGGCGAGCAGTACTTC	CASSSGTTFGEQYF
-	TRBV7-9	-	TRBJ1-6	TGTGCCAGCAGCTTAGCAGGGAGTTCACCCCTCCACTTT	CASSLAGSSPLHF
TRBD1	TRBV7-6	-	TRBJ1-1	TGTGCCAGCAGCTTGAGTGGGCAGGGGGTGAACACTGAAGCTTTCTTT	CASSLSGQGVNTEAFF
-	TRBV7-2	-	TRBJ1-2	TGTGCCAGCAGCTTAGCTCCAGGCGGGGCACACACCTTC	CASSLAPGGAHTF
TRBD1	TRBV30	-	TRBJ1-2	TGTGCCTGGAGTGTCGGGACAGCCCATGGCTACACCTTC	CAWSVGTAHGYTF
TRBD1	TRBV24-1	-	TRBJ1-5	TGTGCCACCAGTCCCGGGACAGGGGGCAATCAGCCCCAGCATTTT	CATSPGTGGNQPQHF
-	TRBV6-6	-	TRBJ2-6	TGTGCCAGCAGTGGTGCGTCTAGCGTCCTGACTTTC	CASSGASSVLTF
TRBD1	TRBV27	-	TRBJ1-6	TGTGCCAGCAGTTTAAGTCGGACAGGGTCCAATTCACCCCTCCACTTT	CASSLSRTGSNSPLHF
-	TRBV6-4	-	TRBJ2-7	TGTGCCAGCAGGAGAAAACGCCCTGTTACAGGGTGCGGCCCCTACGAGCAGTACTTC	CASRRKRPVTGCGPYEQYF
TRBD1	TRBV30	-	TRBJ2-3	TGTGCCTGGAGCCAGGGGACAGGGACCACAGATACGCAGTATTTT	CAWSQGTGTTDTQYF
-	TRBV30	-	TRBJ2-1	TGTGCCTGGAGTGTTCAGGGTAATGAGCAGTTCTTC	CAWSVQGNEQFF
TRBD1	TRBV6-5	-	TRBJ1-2	TGTGCCAGCAGTACTGGACAGGGGAACTATGGCTACACCTTC	CASSTGQGNYGYTF
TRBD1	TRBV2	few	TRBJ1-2	TGTGCCAGCAGTGAGGTTTCCTACAGGGGGGCTAGGAACTATGGCTACACCTTC	CASSEVSYRGARNYGYTF
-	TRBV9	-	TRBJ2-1	TGTGCCAGCAGCGTAGCCCAAATCGGGTTTCTAACTTATAGTGAGCAGTTCTTC	CASSVAQIGFLTYSEQFF
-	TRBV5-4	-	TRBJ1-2	TGTGCCAGCAGCTTGTTGGGGGCGAGGGGCTACACCTTC	CASSLLGARGYTF
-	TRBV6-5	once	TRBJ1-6	TGTGCCAGCCTTTACGAGGAGGGATCGTACTCACCCCTCCACTTT	CASLYEEGSYSPLHF
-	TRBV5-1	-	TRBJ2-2	TGCGCCAGCAGCTTGGGAGCCCACACCGGGGAGCTGTTTTTT	CASSLGAHTGELFF
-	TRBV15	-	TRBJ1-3	TGTGCCACCAGCAGGGATACAGTGTCCGGAAACACCATATATTTT	CATSRDTVSGNTIYF
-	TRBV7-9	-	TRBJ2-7	TGTGCCAGCAGCGCATCCGGGACAAAGTTCTACGAGCAGTACTTC	CASSASGTKFYEQYF
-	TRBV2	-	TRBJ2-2	TGTGCCAGCAGTAATCCGGGAGTCATAACCGGGGAGCTGTTTTTT	CASSNPGVITGELFF
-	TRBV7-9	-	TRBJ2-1	TGTGCCAGCAGCCCAAACCAGGCAGGCCAGTTCTTC	CASSPNQAGQFF
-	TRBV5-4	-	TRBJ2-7	TGTGCCAGCAGCTTGAGTGACAGCTCCTACGAGCAGTACTTC	CASSLSDSSYEQYF
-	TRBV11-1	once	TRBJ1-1	TGTGCCAGCAGCCCCAGTCCCAACAGTCCAGAAGCTTTCTTT	CASSPSPNSPEAFF
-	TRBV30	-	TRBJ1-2	TGTGCCTGGAGTGTTCAGCGGTACACTAACTATGGCTACACCTTC	CAWSVQRYTNYGYTF
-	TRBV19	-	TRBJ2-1	TGTGCCAGTAGTATCGTACAGGGACCCTACAATGAGCAGTTCTTC	CASSIVQGPYNEQFF
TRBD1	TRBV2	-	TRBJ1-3	TGTGCCAGCAGTGGGGACAGGGGCTCTGGAAACACCATATATTTT	CASSGDRGSGNTIYF
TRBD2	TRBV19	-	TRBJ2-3	TGTGCCAGTAGTATTACTAGCGGGAGGCCGGATACGCAGTATTTT	CASSITSGRPDTQYF
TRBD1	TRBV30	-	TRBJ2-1	TGTGCCTGGAGCTTCGACAGGGACCAGTTCTTC	CAWSFDRDQFF
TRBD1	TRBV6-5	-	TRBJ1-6	TGTGCCAGCACCGCGGACAGGCTCAATAATTCACCCCTCCACTTT	CASTADRLNNSPLHF
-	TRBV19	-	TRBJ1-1	TGTGCCAGTAGAAAAACTCCGGGAGCTGGCACTGAAGCTTTCTTT	CASRKTPGAGTEAFF
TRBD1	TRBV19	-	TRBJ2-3	TGTGCCAGTAGCCCGGACAGGGGGAGCACAGATACGCAGTATTTT	CASSPDRGSTDTQYF
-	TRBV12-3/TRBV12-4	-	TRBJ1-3	TGTGCCAGCACCTCGAGGGTAAACACCATATATTTT	CASTSRVNTIYF
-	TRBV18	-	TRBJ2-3	TGTGCCAGCTCACCACCACAGGATACGCAGTATTTT	CASSPPQDTQYF
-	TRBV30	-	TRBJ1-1	TGTGCCTGGAAGACCGGGACACTGAACACTGAAGCTTTCTTT	CAWKTGTLNTEAFF
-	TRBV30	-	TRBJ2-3	TGTGCCTGGAGTGTTGCGGGCACAGATACGCAGTATTTT	CAWSVAGTDTQYF
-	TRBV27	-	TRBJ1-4	TGTGCCAGCAGTTTAGGCGGGACGGAGAATGAAAAACTGTTTTTT	CASSLGGTENEKLFF
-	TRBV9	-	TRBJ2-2	TGTGCCAGCAGGCCGGGTAGTGACACCGGGGAGCTGTTTTTT	CASRPGSDTGELFF
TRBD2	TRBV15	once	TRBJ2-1	TGTGCCACCAGCAGTAGCGGGATAAACGAGCAGTTCTTC	CATSSSGINEQFF
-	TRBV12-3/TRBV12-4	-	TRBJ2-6	TGTGCCAGCAGTTCAGGAGGGGCCAACGTCCTGACTTTC	CASSSGGANVLTF